A selection of T cell receptor beta chains follows, all from one sample in a study of T-cell memory formation after mild COVID-19. TCRdb processed the 5' RACE reads anew with MiXCR; each CDR3 protein has one entry. The sample comprises a few hundred thousand distinct CDR3 sequences, roughly 21% of which are singletons, and roughly 8.3% rests with the top ten. The sequenced sample consisted of PBMCs or a T cell subset sorted from them (not recorded which). The receptor source for this set is an adult woman who had mild COVID-19 (a few samples of this study predate the infection). Cell type and time point are not known. Each CDR3 is given with its conserved first and last residue. Each record gives: D gene, clone size, J gene, V gene, CDR3 DNA, CDR3 protein. A D gene is named only where the DNA matches it firmly. Size tells how often a clone was seen (once, few, many) or the class of an expanded clone, and some rows leave it out.

TRBD1	many	TRBJ2-7	TRBV6-5	TGTGCGGCGGGACAGGGTTACGAGCAGTACTTC	CAAGQGYEQYF
.	.	TRBJ1-1	TRBV10-3	TGTGCCATCAGTGCACAGGGCCCGAACACTGAAGCTTTCTTT	CAISAQGPNTEAFF
.	few	TRBJ1-5	TRBV27	TGTGCCAGCAGTCCAAACAGGGATTTAGTACCCCAGCATTTT	CASSPNRDLVPQHF
.	.	TRBJ2-1	TRBV9	TGTGCCAGCAGCGTGGGGATCGATGAGCAGTTCTTC	CASSVGIDEQFF
.	many	TRBJ2-5	TRBV5-5	TGTGCCAGCAGTCCATTAGGGGAGACCCAGTACTTC	CASSPLGETQYF
TRBD1	few	TRBJ1-2	TRBV29-1	TGCAGCGTTGAAAAGGGGGCGGGTACTGGCTACACCTTC	CSVEKGAGTGYTF
.	few	TRBJ1-3	TRBV25-1	TGTGCCAGCAGTGAATCGGTGGTCCTGGGAAACACCATATATTTT	CASSESVVLGNTIYF
TRBD1	many	TRBJ2-2	TRBV12-3/TRBV12-4	TGTGCCAGCAGCCCGACAGGGTATGCCACCGGGGAGCTGTTTTTT	CASSPTGYATGELFF
TRBD2	few	TRBJ2-1	TRBV5-1	TGCGCCAGCAGCGTGACTAGCGGGGGGGCTCGCAATGAGCAGTTCTTC	CASSVTSGGARNEQFF
.	few	TRBJ2-7	TRBV7-9	TGTGCCAGCAGCTTAACTCAGGTTTCCTACGAGCAGTACTTC	CASSLTQVSYEQYF
.	.	TRBJ2-2	TRBV5-6	TGTGCCAGCAGACACTTCTACACCGGGGAGCTGTTTTTT	CASRHFYTGELFF
TRBD2	few	TRBJ2-2	TRBV10-3	TGTGCCATCCGGGCGGGAGAAAACACCGGGGAGCTGTTTTTT	CAIRAGENTGELFF
.	few	TRBJ1-1	TRBV7-9	TGTGCCAGCAACGGGGCCGGGGTCCCTGAAGCTTTCTTT	CASNGAGVPEAFF
TRBD2	.	TRBJ2-4	TRBV29-1	TGCAGCGTTGCCGGGAGGAATTCCAAAAACATTCAGTACTTC	CSVAGRNSKNIQYF
TRBD2	.	TRBJ2-1	TRBV6-1	TGTGCCAGCAGTGAAGAGGTTAGCGGGAGCCTTTACAATGAGCAGTTCTTC	CASSEEVSGSLYNEQFF
.	few	TRBJ1-2	TRBV29-1	TGCAGCGTTGGGGCAGGGGCTAACTATGGCTACACCTTC	CSVGAGANYGYTF
.	few	TRBJ2-4	TRBV7-2	TGTGCCAGCAGCCGGGACTACCTAAAGGGGGCTATTCAGTACTTC	CASSRDYLKGAIQYF
.	.	TRBJ2-3	TRBV7-9	TGTGCCAGCAGCTACGCAGAGTCTAGCACAGATACGCAGTATTTT	CASSYAESSTDTQYF
.	few	TRBJ2-1	TRBV5-1	TGCGCCAGCAGCTTTGGCGAGGGGCAGTTCTTC	CASSFGEGQFF
TRBD1	.	TRBJ1-1	TRBV27	TGTGCCAGCAGTTGGGGGGGACAGGCGAACACTGAAGCTTTCTTT	CASSWGGQANTEAFF
.	.	TRBJ2-5	TRBV29-1	TGCAGCGTCTTTCCGGACTCGAAAGAGACCCAGTACTTC	CSVFPDSKETQYF
.	few	TRBJ2-5	TRBV12-3/TRBV12-4	TGTGCCAGCAGTTTAGCTCCGGGGTGGGAGACCCAGTACTTC	CASSLAPGWETQYF
TRBD2	many	TRBJ2-7	TRBV20-1	TGCAGTGCTTCTACTAGCGGCCTATTTTCTTACGAGCAGTACTTC	CSASTSGLFSYEQYF
.	few	TRBJ2-5	TRBV18	TGTGCCAGCTCACCGCAAGTAGGGTCACCAGCAGGTTCGAGAGAGACCCAGTACTTC	CASSPQVGSPAGSRETQYF
.	few	TRBJ2-3	TRBV4-1	TGCGCCAGCAGCCAAGACGTGCCCACGGCCCGGGCGCAGTATTTT	CASSQDVPTARAQYF
.	few	TRBJ2-1	TRBV20-1	TGCAGTGCTAGGGTTTGGGGCAGACTTTACAATGAGCAGTTCTTC	CSARVWGRLYNEQFF
.	few	TRBJ1-6	TRBV25-1	TGTGCCAGCAGTGACCAAGGGGCATCACCCCTCCACTTT	CASSDQGASPLHF
.	.	TRBJ1-5	TRBV7-9	TGTGCCAGCAGCGACCAGGATCAGCCCCATCATTTT	CASSDQDQPHHF
TRBD2	.	TRBJ2-2	TRBV12-3/TRBV12-4	TGTGCCAGCAGGGGGACTAGCCCCACCGGGGAGCTGTTTTTT	CASRGTSPTGELFF
.	.	TRBJ2-3	TRBV15	TGTGCCACCAGCAGAGTTGGCAGCGCAGATACGCAGTATTTT	CATSRVGSADTQYF
.	few	TRBJ1-5	TRBV12-3/TRBV12-4	TGTGCCAGCAGTTCCGGGACCCAGGGCCAGCCCCAGCATTTT	CASSSGTQGQPQHF
TRBD1	.	TRBJ2-2	TRBV12-3/TRBV12-4	TGTGCCAACAGGGGGACAGGGGGATATGTCGGGGAGCTGTTTTTT	CANRGTGGYVGELFF
TRBD2	few	TRBJ2-5	TRBV7-2	TGTGCCAGCAGCTTAGAGTGGCCTAGCGGGGGGGGAGAGACCCAGTACTTC	CASSLEWPSGGGETQYF
.	few	TRBJ2-3	TRBV29-1	TGCAGCGTTGCCCTAAATACGCAGTATTTT	CSVALNTQYF
TRBD2	.	TRBJ2-1	TRBV15	TGTGCCACCAGCTTTCCCGGGACTAGCGGGGTCAATGAGCAGTTCTTC	CATSFPGTSGVNEQFF
.	few	TRBJ2-3	TRBV5-5	TGTGCCAGCAGCGGTCTGGGGTGGAGTGATACGCAGTATTTT	CASSGLGWSDTQYF
TRBD2	.	TRBJ2-3	TRBV7-2	TGTGCCAGCAGCTTTACTAGCGGGGTTCAGGGTACGCAGTATTTT	CASSFTSGVQGTQYF
.	.	TRBJ2-7	TRBV20-1	TGCAGTGCTATTCCAGGGTACGGCTACGAGCAGTACTTC	CSAIPGYGYEQYF
.	.	TRBJ2-2	TRBV7-2	TGTGCCAGCAGCCGGCTCACCGGGGAGCTGTTTTTT	CASSRLTGELFF
TRBD1	few	TRBJ1-4	TRBV6-5	TGTGCCAGCAGGCAAAGTGGGACAGGGCAACTGTTTTTT	CASRQSGTGQLFF
TRBD2	.	TRBJ2-1	TRBV5-1	TGCGCCAGCAGCTTGACTAGCGGTGACTTCGATGAGCAGTTCTTC	CASSLTSGDFDEQFF
TRBD2	few	TRBJ2-7	TRBV25-1	TGTGCCAGCAGTGGTCTGTCATCCAGGGCCGGGAGGGACGAGCAGTACTTC	CASSGLSSRAGRDEQYF
TRBD1	few	TRBJ2-7	TRBV5-4	TGTGCCAGCAGCTACGGACAGGGGGTGTACGAGCAGTACTTC	CASSYGQGVYEQYF
TRBD2	.	TRBJ2-2	TRBV7-9	TGTGCCAGCAGCTTGGGGACTAGCGGCGGGGAGCTGTTTTTT	CASSLGTSGGELFF
TRBD1	.	TRBJ1-4	TRBV2	TGTGCCAGCAGTAGGACAGGGGAAAATGAAAAACTGTTTTTT	CASSRTGENEKLFF
.	few	TRBJ1-2	TRBV4-1	TGCGCCAGCAGCCAAGAGGCTTATGGCTACACCTTC	CASSQEAYGYTF